This T cell receptor (beta chain) was recorded in a study of T cell clones after liver transplantation. Turning to the study itself: Subjects received no induction therapy and standard immunosuppression until randomization at 12-24 months post-transplant.

Per the germline V gene, CDR1 is SQVTM and CDR2 is ANQGSEA. The CDR3 covers 13 residues. Trimming removed 5 bases from V and 0 bases from J, with 8 bases in between. TCRdb's table, derived via immunoSEQ multiplex PCR, lists solely in-frame clones and lacks some. The profile shows tens of thousands of clones, approximately 77% of them singletons. Study-wide results and limits: Conclusions were preliminary, with small, heterogeneous patient groups.

Comment on this clone: The antigen remains undetermined.

This receptor was identified in a human patient who received a liver transplant. The graft donor may be the source of some T cells. Source: CD4+ T cells from blood, taken at the 22-month timepoint. The chain combines TRBV29-1 with TRBJ1-5; TRBD1 might be the D (6 bases). The CDR3 loop is CSVRQDSNQPQHF. The CDR3 DNA reads as TGCAGCGTTCGACAGGATAGCAATCAGCCCCAGCATTTT.